This is a list of T cell receptor beta chains from one sample in a study of blood T cells in healthy people across ages. From the 5' RACE reads, TCRdb called clonotypes with MiXCR, one entry per CDR3 protein. The profile shows about 900,000 distinct CDR3 sequences, around 46% of them singletons. Sequencing was performed on blood. These receptor sequences come from a man aged 30 to 39 in good health. Both conserved end residues are part of each CDR3. Fields, in order: J gene, V gene, clone size, D gene, CDR3 DNA, CDR3 protein. The D gene is left open where the match is weak. Not every row has a clone size; where given, it reads once, few, many or a size class.

TRBJ2-1 | TRBV12-3/TRBV12-4 | . | . | TGTGCCAGCAGTTCAGGGGTTTGGGGTGCGGTCAATGAGCAGTTCTTC | CASSSGVWGAVNEQFF
TRBJ2-1 | TRBV7-3 | . | TRBD1 | TGTGCCAGCAGTCCCGGGACAGGCCCCTACAATGAGCAGTTCTTC | CASSPGTGPYNEQFF
TRBJ2-7 | TRBV28 | many | TRBD2 | TGTGCCAGCCGGGGGGGCGAGGGCTACGAGCAGTACTTC | CASRGGEGYEQYF
TRBJ2-5 | TRBV11-1 | few | TRBD1 | TGTGCCAGCAGCTTAGAGTGGACAGGGTACACGGAGACCCAGTACTTC | CASSLEWTGYTETQYF
TRBJ2-3 | TRBV24-1 | . | . | TGTGCCACCAGTGAACGGTCGCCATTCTCCTACACAGATACGCAGTATTTT | CATSERSPFSYTDTQYF
TRBJ2-1 | TRBV6-1 | . | TRBD2 | TGTGCCAGCAGTCCCCGGACTAGCGGGGGGGTTCGTAGCTCCTACAATGAGCAGTTCTTC | CASSPRTSGGVRSSYNEQFF
TRBJ1-1 | TRBV29-1 | few | TRBD1 | TGCAGCGTTAGTTGGGGCGACAGGGACACTGAAGCTTTCTTT | CSVSWGDRDTEAFF
TRBJ2-3 | TRBV6-2/TRBV6-3 | . | . | TGTGCCAGCAGTTCCAGGGATGACACAGATACGCAGTATTTT | CASSSRDDTDTQYF
TRBJ2-5 | TRBV6-1 | . | TRBD1 | TGTGCCAGCAGTGACGGACAGGGGGTCTGGGAGACCCAGTACTTC | CASSDGQGVWETQYF
TRBJ2-3 | TRBV5-6 | . | . | TGTGCCAGCAGCTTGAAAGGCGGGATCACAGATACGCAGTATTTT | CASSLKGGITDTQYF
TRBJ2-3 | TRBV20-1 | . | . | TGCAGTGCTAGAGATTCTCGACAGGGACTAATTACAGATACGCAGTATTTT | CSARDSRQGLITDTQYF
TRBJ2-5 | TRBV11-2 | . | . | TGTGCCAGCAGCTCCATTACAGGGTTTGGGGCCCAGTACTTC | CASSSITGFGAQYF
TRBJ1-5 | TRBV28 | . | . | TGTGCCTCCGACCGGGAGAGCAATCAGCCCCAGCATTTT | CASDRESNQPQHF
TRBJ2-1 | TRBV5-1 | few | TRBD2 | TGCGCCAGCAGCCCCGCGGGGGAAGACTACAATGAGCAGTTCTTC | CASSPAGEDYNEQFF
TRBJ2-5 | TRBV29-1 | few | TRBD1 | TGCAGCGTTGACGGACAGGGGCTCCAGACCCAGTACTTC | CSVDGQGLQTQYF
TRBJ2-7 | TRBV21-1 | few | . | TGTGCCAGCAGCCCCCTCCCAGGGACTGGTAACGAGCAGTACTTC | CASSPLPGTGNEQYF
TRBJ1-5 | TRBV3-1 | few | . | TGTGCCAGCAGCCAAGATGTTACGGGGAGCCAGCCCCAGCATTTT | CASSQDVTGSQPQHF
TRBJ2-7 | TRBV6-1 | once | . | TGTGCCAGCAGGGGGACACCGGGGCAGTACTTC | CASRGTPGQYF
TRBJ1-5 | TRBV6-2/TRBV6-3 | few | . | TGTGCCATTGGGCAAACAGGGCTTTCTCAGCCCCAGCATTTT | CAIGQTGLSQPQHF
TRBJ2-7 | TRBV2 | many | . | TGTGCCAGCAACAGGGAGGCAGGGCTTCGGGAGCAGTACTTC | CASNREAGLREQYF
TRBJ2-3 | TRBV6-5 | . | TRBD2 | TGTGCCAGCAGTTACTCGATAGCTAGCGGGGCATCGCCTAGCACAGATACGCAGTATTTT | CASSYSIASGASPSTDTQYF
TRBJ2-5 | TRBV25-1 | . | TRBD2 | TGTGCCAGCAGTGACGCGGGAGCGATTCAAGAGACCCAGTACTTC | CASSDAGAIQETQYF
TRBJ2-1 | TRBV4-2 | . | TRBD2 | TGTGCCAGCAGCCAAACGAGCGGGGAGGCCTACAATGAGCAGTTCTTC | CASSQTSGEAYNEQFF
TRBJ2-7 | TRBV21-1 | . | . | TGTGCCAGCAGCACCGGTTCTAGCGGGGGGGCTTACGAGCAGTACTTC | CASSTGSSGGAYEQYF
TRBJ2-5 | TRBV12-3/TRBV12-4 | . | . | TGTGCCAGCAGTTTAATCAGGGAGCAGTACTTC | CASSLIREQYF
TRBJ2-5 | TRBV4-2 | . | . | TGTGTCAGCAGCCAAGATCAAACGGACAGCCAAGAGACCCAGTACTTC | CVSSQDQTDSQETQYF
TRBJ2-7 | TRBV20-1 | . | TRBD1 | TGCAGTGCTAGAAGGACAGGGATATACGAGCAGTACTTC | CSARRTGIYEQYF
TRBJ2-5 | TRBV29-1 | . | . | TGCAGCGGTGGTGGGGGGTATGGCGAGACCCAGTACTTC | CSGGGGYGETQYF
TRBJ2-7 | TRBV5-5 | . | TRBD2 | TGTGCCAGCAGTGTTCTAGCGGGGATTTACGAGCAGTACTTC | CASSVLAGIYEQYF
TRBJ2-1 | TRBV7-2 | few | . | TGTGCCAGCAGCTTAGCTGGGGCAGGATACAATGAGCAGTTCTTC | CASSLAGAGYNEQFF
TRBJ1-5 | TRBV6-2/TRBV6-3 | . | . | TGTGCCAGCAGTTACGCCGCAGGCGGTCAGCCCCAGCATTTT | CASSYAAGGQPQHF
TRBJ2-5 | TRBV2 | few | . | TGTGCCAGCAGTGAGACGGGAAAACTGACCCAGTACTTC | CASSETGKLTQYF
TRBJ1-2 | TRBV27 | few | TRBD1 | TGTGCCAGCAGTTTCCGGGACAGGGAATCCTATGGCTACACCTTC | CASSFRDRESYGYTF
TRBJ2-5 | TRBV12-3/TRBV12-4 | few | . | TGTGCCAGCAGTTTAGCAGGGTTGGGGGAGACCCAGTACTTC | CASSLAGLGETQYF
TRBJ1-4 | TRBV21-1 | . | . | TGTGCCAGCCCTTGGGGACAGATGGGTCTAGGGAAGGAAAAACTGTTTTTT | CASPWGQMGLGKEKLFF
TRBJ2-7 | TRBV21-1 | many | . | TGTGCCAGCAGCGACCTCACTAGCGAGCAGTACTTC | CASSDLTSEQYF
TRBJ1-6 | TRBV7-9 | few | . | TGTGCCAGCAGCCAACAGGGTAATTCACCCCTCCACTTT | CASSQQGNSPLHF
TRBJ2-3 | TRBV6-5 | . | TRBD2 | TGTGCCAGCAGTTACTCGGGCTCCGCTAGCGGGGGGACCACAGATACGCAGTATTTT | CASSYSGSASGGTTDTQYF
TRBJ1-2 | TRBV7-2 | . | . | TGTGCCAGCAGCTTAGGGAGTGGGGGGAGCTATGGCTACACCTTC | CASSLGSGGSYGYTF
TRBJ2-3 | TRBV7-2 | . | TRBD2 | TGTGCCAGCAGCTTCGTTAGCGGGGTCACAGATACGCAGTATTTT | CASSFVSGVTDTQYF
TRBJ1-2 | TRBV3-1 | . | . | TGTGCCAGCAGCCAAAGTCAGGAAGGCTACACCTTC | CASSQSQEGYTF
TRBJ2-7 | TRBV3-1 | few | . | TGTGCCAGCAGCCTCAGGTATCGGGGCGAGCAGTACTTC | CASSLRYRGEQYF
TRBJ2-3 | TRBV29-1 | few | TRBD2 | TGCAGCGTGGAAGGGTCCGGGCTAGCGGTAGCAGATACGCAGTATTTT | CSVEGSGLAVADTQYF
TRBJ1-5 | TRBV20-1 | . | TRBD1 | TGCAGTGCTCTCGACAGGGCAGGGGCTAATCAGCCCCAGCATTTT | CSALDRAGANQPQHF
TRBJ2-5 | TRBV11-1 | . | . | TGTGCCAGCAGCTTAAGACTCGGAGAGACCCAGTACTTC | CASSLRLGETQYF
TRBJ2-1 | TRBV6-5 | . | TRBD2 | TGTGCCAGCAGTTACATCCGTAATAGCGGGGGGCTTGGTGAGCAGTTCTTC | CASSYIRNSGGLGEQFF
TRBJ2-1 | TRBV4-2 | . | TRBD2 | TGTGCCAGCAGCCAAGGACCGGTTGGGGGGGGCTCCTACAATGAGCAGTTCTTC | CASSQGPVGGGSYNEQFF
TRBJ2-7 | TRBV29-1 | . | TRBD1 | TGCAGCGTTGCCTCCGGGACAGGTTATAACGAGCAGTACTTC | CSVASGTGYNEQYF
TRBJ1-1 | TRBV15 | . | . | TGTGCCACCAGCAGAGCCGTGAACACTGAAGCTTTCTTT | CATSRAVNTEAFF
TRBJ2-3 | TRBV4-1 | . | . | TGCGCCAGCGGCCGCCAGGGGTTGAGCACAGATACGCAGTATTTT | CASGRQGLSTDTQYF
TRBJ2-3 | TRBV6-2/TRBV6-3 | few | TRBD1 | TGTGCCAGCAGTTACTCCTCCACCGAATACACAGGGGGCACAGATACGCAGTATTTT | CASSYSSTEYTGGTDTQYF
TRBJ2-7 | TRBV28 | many | . | TGTGCCAGCAGTGCGTCAGAGATCTACGAGCAGTACTTC | CASSASEIYEQYF